This TCR beta chain was recorded in a study of T cell responses to AZD1222 COVID-19 vaccine. Background on the study: Second-dose intervals near 4 or 12 weeks were combined.

Study-wide points: At baseline, seropositivity was found in only a handful of AZD1222 recipients.

Germline V gives CDR1 MGHRA, CDR2 YSYEKL. The CDR3 totals 14 residues. Trimming took 3 bases from V and 4 from J; bases not matched to a gene: 4. The repertoire was sequenced with immunoSEQ multiplex PCR; TCRdb's copy has only in-frame clones and lacks some. The table includes about 140,000 clones, 80% to 90% detected once. Regarding this clone: What it binds is unknown.

Material: peripheral blood, obtained on day 0 of AZD1222 vaccination. This receptor was taken from an adult in good health. V is TRBV4-1 and J is TRBJ1-2, with 8 positions matching TRBD1. CDR3 coding DNA: TGCGCCAGCAGCCAGGGGACAGGATTCTATGGCTACACCTTC. This encodes CASSQGTGFYGYTF.